The present T cell receptor (beta chain) was sequenced within a study of early T cells in non-severe SARS-CoV-2 infection. As for the study in general: Chains were unpaired, as sequencing was done on bulk RNA from unsorted whole blood.

With respect to this clonotype: Its antigen is unidentified.

The library protocol tagged individual cDNA molecules with unique molecular identifiers. TCRdb itself ran the 5' RACE reads through MiXCR, one entry per CDR3 protein. This table holds tens of thousands of distinct CDR3 sequences, roughly 17% found once. There are 12 residues in the CDR3. Trimming removed 1 base at V and 7 bases at J, with 4 bases between. Germline V gene data show CDR1 as SGHTA and CDR2 as FQGNSA. Study outcomes and limitations: Lookups in VDJdb leaned toward anti-spike CD8 responses and missed private and CD4 specificities.

The specimen was whole blood, collected at baseline. This TCR came from an adult who was a healthcare worker with PCR-confirmed SARS-CoV-2 infection or an uninfected control (not recorded which). The gene calls are TRBV7-2 and TRBJ2-2; unclear D gene. This CDR3 is CASSLGLGELFF. The CDR3 DNA reads as TGTGCCAGCAGCTTAGGACTCGGGGAGCTGTTTTTT.